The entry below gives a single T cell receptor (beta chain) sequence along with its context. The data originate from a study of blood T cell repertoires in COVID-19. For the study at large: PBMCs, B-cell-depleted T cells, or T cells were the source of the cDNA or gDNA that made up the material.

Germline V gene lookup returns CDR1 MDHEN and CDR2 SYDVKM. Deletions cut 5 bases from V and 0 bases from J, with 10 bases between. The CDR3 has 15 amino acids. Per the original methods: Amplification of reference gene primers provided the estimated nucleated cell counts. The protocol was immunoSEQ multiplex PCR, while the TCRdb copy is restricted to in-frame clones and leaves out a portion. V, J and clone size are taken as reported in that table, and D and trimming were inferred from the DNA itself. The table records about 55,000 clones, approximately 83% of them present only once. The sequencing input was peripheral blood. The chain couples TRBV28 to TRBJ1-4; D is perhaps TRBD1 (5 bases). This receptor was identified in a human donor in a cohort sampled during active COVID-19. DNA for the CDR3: TGTGCCAGCAGTCCGGGGGGGACAACTAATGAAAAACTGTTTTTT. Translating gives CASSPGGTTNEKLFF.